The 30 T cell receptor beta chains reported below all come from one sample, sequenced in a study of blood T cell repertoires in COVID-19. Data came from immunoSEQ multiplex PCR; TCRdb stores just in-frame clones and leaves some out. The table has 100,000 to 150,000 clones, roughly 88% seen once; the top ten hold about 4.5%. The specimen was peripheral blood. Receptors were obtained from a man in his forties or fifties with acute or convalescent COVID-19.

The sample holds one count of this clone. The chain links TRBV6-4 to TRBJ1-2; tentative D call: TRBD1 (5 bases). Deletions cut 9 bases from V and 6 bases from J, with 17 bases between. Per germline, CDR1 MRHNA and CDR2 SNTAGT. CDR3 length equals 13 residues. CDR3 residues: CASSHRQGDGYTF. CDR3 sequence (DNA): TGTGCCAGTTCTCACAGGCAGGGTGATGGCTACACCTTC.

The chain recombines TRBV6-5 with TRBJ2-5; the D gene is possibly TRBD2 (6 bases). CDR1 MNHEY and CDR2 SVGAGI come from the germline V gene. The CDR3 extends over 14 amino acids. Between the trimmed V and J ends, which lost 7 bases and 5 bases, there was a span of 17 bases. CDR3 amino acids: CASKKGTSGETQYF. The CDR3 DNA reads as TGTGCCAGCAAGAAGGGGACTTCAGGGGAGACCCAGTACTTC.

This chain connects TRBV6-5 to TRBJ2-7, with TRBD1 identical over 7 bases. There are 13 residues in the CDR3. CDR1 is MNHEY, CDR2 SVGAGI, per germline. With 6 bases clipped from V and 3 bases from J, the junction kept 5 bases outside the gene matches. CDR3 coding DNA: TGTGCCAGCAGAAGACAGGGTTACTACGAGCAGTACTTC. It encodes CASRRQGYYEQYF.

The J gene is TRBJ1-1, the V gene TRBV9; no reliable D call. Trimming left V 3 bases short and J 2 bases short, with 8 bases between. The V gene's germline CDR1 is SGDLS and CDR2 YYNGEE. The CDR3 sequence is 13 residues long. Here the CDR3 DNA reads TGTGCCAGCAGCGGAGGATTTAACACTGAAGCTTTCTTT. It codes for CASSGGFNTEAFF.

The V and J genes are TRBV2 and TRBJ2-7; weak D call: TRBD2 (6 bases). The CDR3 consists of 13 residues. Germline CDR1 is SNHLY and CDR2 is FYNNEI. Trimming removed 3 bases at V and 4 bases at J, with 10 bases between. The DNA for the CDR3 is TGTGCCAGCAGTGAGCGGGGTGGTTACGAGCAGTACTTC. Translated: CASSERGGYEQYF.

The V call is TRBV10-3, the J call TRBJ2-2, with 7 bases that match TRBD1. The germline V gene encodes CDR1 ENHRY and CDR2 SYGVKD. The junction had 6 bases not matched to a gene; V was cut back by 9 bases and J by 5 bases. The CDR3 contains 13 residues. CDR3: CAIHRGVTGELFF. CDR3 DNA: TGTGCCATACACAGGGGAGTTACCGGGGAGCTGTTTTTT.

This sequence joins TRBV14 and TRBJ2-6; D possibly corresponds to TRBD2 (5 bases). V lost 5 bases, J lost 6 bases, and 14 bases lay in between. CDR1 is SGHDN and CDR2 is FVKESK in the germline V gene. The CDR3 spans 15 residues. Here the CDR3 reads CASSAGAREANVLTF. The DNA of the CDR3 is TGTGCCAGCAGCGCAGGCGCCCGGGAGGCCAACGTCCTGACTTTC.

The gene calls are TRBV19 and TRBJ1-6; 10 nucleotides agree with TRBD1. The CDR3 extends over 14 amino acids. Germline V gene lookup returns CDR1 LNHDA and CDR2 SQIVND (reference sequence). After removal of 3 bases from V and 9 bases from J, the junction contained 2 bases not matched to a gene. CDR3 in amino acids: CASSMGQGSSPLHF. CDR3 coding DNA: TGTGCCAGTAGTATGGGACAGGGGAGTTCACCCCTCCACTTT. Full variable domain (rest looked up from reference TRBV19 and TRBJ1-6): DGGITQSPKYLFRKEGQNVTLSCEQNLNHDAMYWYRQDPGQGLRLIYYSQIVNDFQKGDIAEGYSVSREKKESFPLTVTSAQKNPTAFYLCASSMGQGSSPLHFGNGTRLTVT.

This clone turned up a few times. In the same sample, other DNA sequences code for this CDR3. The chain recombines TRBV9 with TRBJ1-2; 7 positions agree with TRBD1. Looked up from germline, CDR1 is SGDLS and CDR2 is YYNGEE. J gave up 3 bases and V 4 bases, and 6 bases lay outside the gene matches. There are 14 residues in the CDR3. CDR3 nucleotides: TGTGCCAGCAGCCCGACAGGGCGGGACTATGGCTACACCTTC. Its protein product is CASSPTGRDYGYTF.

A single count supports this clone. DNA of the CDR3: TGCAGCGTTGAAGTCACCGGGAACGCCTACGAGCAGTACTTC. Translation gives CSVEVTGNAYEQYF. This chain links TRBV29-1 with TRBJ2-7; tentatively, D is TRBD2 (5 bases). CDR1 is SQVTM and CDR2 is ANQGSEA in the germline V gene. The V gene lost 1 base and the J gene lost 2 bases, with 12 bases spanning the gap. The CDR3 sequence is 14 residues long.

This chain connects TRBV19 to TRBJ2-5, with 11 bases identical to TRBD1. The junction had 11 bases not matched to a gene; V was cut back by 3 bases and J by 5 bases. CDR1 and CDR2 from the germline V gene are LNHDA and SQIVND (reference sequence). This CDR3 comprises 17 residues. CDR3 protein: CASSIDGTGGSKETQYF. CDR3 sequence (DNA): TGTGCCAGTAGTATCGATGGGACAGGGGGATCGAAGGAGACCCAGTACTTC.

The chain has TRBV14 and TRBJ2-3, with D tentatively TRBD1 (5 bases). Trimming cost V 4 bases and J 4 bases, with 9 bases left between them. CDR1 SGHDN and CDR2 FVKESK come from the germline V gene. CDR3 length: 13 amino acids. For the CDR3, the DNA is TGTGCCAGCAGCCTAGGGGTCCCAGATACGCAGTATTTT. Amino acids: CASSLGVPDTQYF.

The chain joins TRBV6-5 to TRBJ2-1; TRBD1 aligns across 9 bases. The CDR3 sequence is 13 residues long. With V trimmed by 7 bases and J by 7 bases, 5 bases remained unmatched. Looked up from germline, CDR1 is MNHEY and CDR2 is SVGAGI. The CDR3 region has the DNA TGTGCCAGCAACCGGGACAGGGTAAATGAGCAGTTCTTC. Encoded protein: CASNRDRVNEQFF.

The chain is built from TRBV7-2 and TRBJ2-2; D ambiguous. The CDR3 contains 16 residues. Trimming removed 1 base from V and 0 bases from J, with 9 bases in between. In germline, CDR1 is SGHTA, CDR2 FQGNSA. CDR3 nucleotides: TGTGCCAGCAGCTTAGATCCAGTTACGAACACCGGGGAGCTGTTTTTT. It codes for CASSLDPVTNTGELFF. The full variable domain, with the rest looked up from reference TRBV7-2 and TRBJ2-2, is GAGVSQSPSNKVTEKGKDVELRCDPISGHTALYWYRQSLGQGLEFLIYFQGNSAPDKSGLPSDRFSAERTGGSVSTLTIQRTQQEDSAVYLCASSLDPVTNTGELFFGEGSRLTVL.

The chain employs TRBV5-1 and TRBJ1-4, with a weak D call TRBD1 (6 bases). This CDR3 has 16 amino acids. V was cut by 3 bases and J by 4 bases, with 16 bases left in between. Per germline, CDR1 SGHRS and CDR2 YFSETQ. This chain's CDR3 is CASSSKATGVNEKLFF. Written as DNA, the CDR3 is TGCGCCAGCAGCTCGAAAGCGACAGGCGTTAATGAAAAACTGTTTTTT.

This chain joins TRBV7-2 and TRBJ2-4; 7 bases line up with TRBD1. Per germline, CDR1 SGHTA and CDR2 FQGNSA. The V segment lost 5 bases and the J segment 7 bases; nucleotides outside the gene matches: 11. The CDR3 consists of 15 residues. The CDR3 nucleotides read TGTGCCAGCAGCCCGCTGACAGGGTGGTCTAACATTCAGTACTTC. Translated, it gives CASSPLTGWSNIQYF.

V usage is TRBV5-5 and J usage is TRBJ2-7; D might be TRBD1 (6 bases). Trimming took 6 bases from V and 6 from J, leaving 13 bases between them. CDR3 length equals 12 residues. Per the germline V gene, CDR1 is SGHKS and CDR2 is YYEKEE (reference sequence). The CDR3 nucleotides are TGTGCCAGCATCGAAAGGGGGAGCGAGCAGTACTTC. Translating gives CASIERGSEQYF.

This rearrangement joins TRBV2 to TRBJ2-7; 11 bases line up with TRBD2. The CDR3 has 17 amino acids. After removal of 2 bases from V and 5 bases from J, the junction contained 11 bases not matched to a gene. Germline V gene data show CDR1 as SNHLY and CDR2 as FYNNEI. The chain's CDR3 is CASSENGIGLAGNEQYF. The DNA of the CDR3 is TGTGCCAGCAGTGAAAATGGGATTGGACTAGCGGGTAACGAGCAGTACTTC.

This clone has just one count. In DNA form, the CDR3 reads TGTGCCAGTAGTATAGACCTTTTCACTGGTGAGCAGTTCTTC. Translated: CASSIDLFTGEQFF. V is TRBV19 and J is TRBJ2-1; D gene ambiguous. Germline CDR1 LNHDA, CDR2 SQIVND (reference sequence). CDR3 length: 14 residues. V gave up 0 bases and J gave up 9 bases, with 12 bases separating them.

The CDR3 sequence: CASSTGTGIYEQYF. The CDR3 DNA is TGTGCCAGTAGTACCGGGACAGGGATCTACGAGCAGTACTTC. The chain employs TRBV19 and TRBJ2-7, with 9 bases identical to TRBD1. V lost 4 bases and J lost 3; bases outside the gene matches: 4. The CDR3 is made up of 14 amino acids. Germline values: CDR1 LNHDA, CDR2 SQIVND (reference sequence).

The chain employs TRBV7-9 and TRBJ1-1; TRBD1 agrees at 9 bases. The germline gives CDR1 SEHNR, CDR2 FQNEAQ (reference sequence). CDR3 length: 14 amino acids. J was trimmed by 7 bases and V by 7 bases; bases with no gene match: 10. DNA for the CDR3: TGTGCCAGCACCCAGAATTTGGGACAGGGTGAAGCTTTCTTT. Residues: CASTQNLGQGEAFF.

This sequence joins TRBV4-1 and TRBJ2-7; 14 nucleotides align to TRBD2. V trimming: 3 bases; J trimming: 0 bases; junction bases outside the gene matches: 4. CDR3 length: 17 amino acids. Germline loops: CDR1 MGHRA, CDR2 YSYEKL. The CDR3 loop reads CASSQAGTSGGSYEQYF. The CDR3 DNA reads as TGCGCCAGCAGCCAGGCCGGGACTAGCGGGGGCTCCTACGAGCAGTACTTC.

The chain recombines TRBV7-2 with TRBJ2-2; 11 bases are shared with TRBD2. This CDR3 region has 15 residues. V was pared by 5 bases and J by 6 bases, with 5 bases of the junction left unmatched. The V gene's germline CDR1 is SGHTA and CDR2 FQGNSA. In nucleotides, the CDR3 is TGTGCCAGCAGCATTAGCGGGGGGGCCTCCGGGGAGCTGTTTTTT. This codes for CASSISGGASGELFF.

The chain joins TRBV9 to TRBJ1-1; 7 positions match TRBD1. This CDR3 comprises 14 residues. J gave up 5 bases and V 1 base, and 5 bases lay outside the gene matches. CDR1 is SGDLS, CDR2 YYNGEE, per germline. CDR3: CASSVRQGETEAFF. DNA of the CDR3: TGTGCCAGCAGCGTAAGACAGGGTGAGACTGAAGCTTTCTTT. The full variable domain, its missing parts supplied by reference TRBV9 and TRBJ1-1, is DSGVTQTPKHLITATGQRVTLRCSPRSGDLSVYWYQQSLDQGLQFLIQYYNGEERAKGNILERFSAQQFPDLHSELNLSSLELGDSALYFCASSVRQGETEAFFGQGTRLTVV.

The chain recombines TRBV13 with TRBJ1-1; D uncertain. This CDR3 has 12 amino acids. Germline V gene sequence: CDR1 PRHDT, CDR2 FYEKMQ (reference sequence). The V end lost 4 bases, the J end lost 0 bases, and 3 bases lay between the germline ends. CDR3 nucleotides: TGTGCCAGCAGCTACATGAACACTGAAGCTTTCTTT. Translation gives CASSYMNTEAFF.

This clone turned up a few times. The chain links TRBV5-1 to TRBJ1-2; D may be TRBD1 (5 bases). V lost 5 bases and J lost 7, with 12 bases in between. The CDR3 is made up of 12 amino acids. Germline lookup yields CDR1 SGHRS and CDR2 YFSETQ. CDR3 sequence: CASRESGGGYTF. The CDR3, as DNA: TGCGCCAGCAGGGAATCCGGGGGTGGCTACACCTTC.

The CDR3 DNA reads TGTGCCAGCAGCGGGACGACAGGGATGCTCGGGACCCAGTACTTC. It specifies CASSGTTGMLGTQYF. This rearrangement joins TRBV7-9 to TRBJ2-5; the match to TRBD1 covers 7 bases. V shed 5 bases, J shed 7 bases, and the junction held 13 bases outside the gene matches. The CDR3 loop spans 15 amino acids. The germline V gene has CDR1 SEHNR and CDR2 FQNEAQ (reference sequence).

This clone was seen a handful of times. The chain carries TRBV25-1 and TRBJ2-3, with D hard to call. This CDR3 is built from 14 residues. The V gene lost 5 bases and the J gene lost 0 bases, with 9 bases spanning the gap. CDR1 and CDR2 (germline): MGHDK, SYGVNS. The CDR3 spells CASSWAISTDTQYF. The CDR3 DNA sequence: TGTGCCAGCAGTTGGGCGATTAGCACAGATACGCAGTATTTT.

V is TRBV19 and J is TRBJ1-1, with 8 bases lining up with TRBD1. This CDR3 region has 16 residues. Germline V lookup: CDR1 LNHDA, CDR2 SQIVND (reference sequence). With 5 bases clipped from V and 4 bases from J, the junction kept 12 bases outside the gene matches. The CDR3 is CASSPTLQGASTEAFF. The CDR3 nucleotides read TGTGCCAGTAGTCCAACACTCCAGGGGGCGAGCACTGAAGCTTTCTTT.

The rearrangement joins TRBV13 to TRBJ1-1; D not resolved. Germline V lookup: CDR1 PRHDT, CDR2 FYEKMQ (reference sequence). The CDR3 is made up of 13 amino acids. V lost 1 base to trimming and J lost 8 bases, with 11 bases between them. The CDR3: CASSLVRGGEAFF. CDR3 in DNA: TGTGCCAGCAGCTTAGTTCGGGGTGGGGAAGCTTTCTTT.